This T cell receptor beta chain is from a study of early T cells in non-severe SARS-CoV-2 infection. Turning to the study itself: Whole-blood bulk RNA, unsorted, was sequenced, and chains were unpaired.

Looked up from germline, CDR1 is SEHNR and CDR2 is FQNEAQ (reference sequence). The CDR3 is 13 residues long. V was shortened by 6 bases and J by 5 bases, with 14 bases between the two germline ends. Study-level findings and limits: Using VDJdb, the matching emphasized anti-spike CD8 responses while missing private and CD4 specificities.

This clonotype has at least ten counts. No antigen is known for it. The library protocol tagged individual cDNA molecules with unique molecular identifiers. TCRdb re-derived calls from the 5' RACE reads in MiXCR, one entry per CDR3 protein. This sample has more than 35,000 distinct CDR3 sequences, with roughly 12% found just once. Sequenced material: whole blood. The chain carries TRBV7-9 and TRBJ2-7, with a weak D call TRBD1 (6 bases). This receptor was taken from an adult who was a healthcare worker with PCR-confirmed SARS-CoV-2 infection or an uninfected control (not recorded which). The CDR3 sequence: CASSPNRVHEQYF. CDR3 bases: TGTGCCAGCAGTCCCAACAGGGTCCACGAGCAGTACTTC.